Detailed here is one TCR beta chain. Its antigen is unknown. Vbeta (60) and Jbeta (13) primers were used in the PCR. The protocol was immunoSEQ multiplex PCR, while the TCRdb copy is restricted to in-frame clones and leaves out a portion. The profile shows 110,000 or so clones, about 78% of them singletons. This sample was included in a study of cytomegalovirus exposure and HLA in healthy donors. Study-level points and caveats: Rare sequences made up most TCRs, while some public TCRs were found in many donors. Sequencing probably produced one cluster of sequence variants that were highly shared.

The trim removed 4 bases at V and 10 bases at J, leaving 10 bases unmatched. There are 15 residues in the CDR3. CDR1 and CDR2 from the germline V gene are MNHEY and SVGAGI. This chain connects TRBV6-5 to TRBJ1-6; 7 bases align to TRBD1. The sequenced sample was PBMCs. The receptor comes from a woman aged 25 to 39 in good health and CMV-seropositive. The CDR3 sequence: CASSSGQDIYSPLHF. The CDR3 region has the DNA TGTGCCAGCAGTTCCGGACAGGACATCTACTCACCCCTCCACTTT.